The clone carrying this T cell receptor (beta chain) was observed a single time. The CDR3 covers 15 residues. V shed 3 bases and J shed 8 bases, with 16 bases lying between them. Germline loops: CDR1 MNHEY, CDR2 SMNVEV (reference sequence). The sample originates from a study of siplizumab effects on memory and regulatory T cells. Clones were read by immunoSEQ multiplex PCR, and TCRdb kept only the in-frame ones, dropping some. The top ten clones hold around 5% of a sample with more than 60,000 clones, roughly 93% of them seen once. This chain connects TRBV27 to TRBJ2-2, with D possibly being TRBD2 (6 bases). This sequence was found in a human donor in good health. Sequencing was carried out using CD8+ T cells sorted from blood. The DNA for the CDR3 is TGTGCCAGCAGTTTGGTCACGGGAGATATAGGGGAGCTGTTTTTT. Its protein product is CASSLVTGDIGELFF.